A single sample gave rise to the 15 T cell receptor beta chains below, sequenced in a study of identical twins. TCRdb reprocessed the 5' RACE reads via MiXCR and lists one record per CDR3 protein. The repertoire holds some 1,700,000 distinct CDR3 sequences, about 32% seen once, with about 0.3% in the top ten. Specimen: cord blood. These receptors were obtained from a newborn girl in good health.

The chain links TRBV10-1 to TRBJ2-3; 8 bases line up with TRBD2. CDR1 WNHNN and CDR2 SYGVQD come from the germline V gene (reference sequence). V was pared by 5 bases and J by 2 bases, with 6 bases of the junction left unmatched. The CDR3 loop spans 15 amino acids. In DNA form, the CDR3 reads TGCGCCAGCAGTACCGGGACTAGATACACAGATACGCAGTATTTT. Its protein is CASSTGTRYTDTQYF.

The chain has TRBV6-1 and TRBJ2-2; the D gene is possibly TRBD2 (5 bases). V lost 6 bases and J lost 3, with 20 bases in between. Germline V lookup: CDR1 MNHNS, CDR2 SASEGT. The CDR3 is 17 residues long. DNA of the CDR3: TGTGCCAGCAGAGATTTTGGACTCTGGCGGGACACCGGGGAGCTGTTTTTT. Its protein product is CASRDFGLWRDTGELFF.

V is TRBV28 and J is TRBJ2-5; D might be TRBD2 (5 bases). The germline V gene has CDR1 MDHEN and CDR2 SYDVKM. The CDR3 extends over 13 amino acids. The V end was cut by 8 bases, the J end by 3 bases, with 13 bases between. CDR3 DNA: TGTGCCAGCCCCCCCGCGGGCAAAGAGACCCAGTACTTC. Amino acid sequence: CASPPAGKETQYF.

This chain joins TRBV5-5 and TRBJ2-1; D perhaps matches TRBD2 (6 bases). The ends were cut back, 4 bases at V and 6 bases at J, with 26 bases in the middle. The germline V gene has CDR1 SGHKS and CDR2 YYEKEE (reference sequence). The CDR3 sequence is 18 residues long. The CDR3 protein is CASSLGWGRGAGCNEQFF. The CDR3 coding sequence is TGTGCCAGCAGCCTTGGGTGGGGTCGCGGGGCGGGGTGCAATGAGCAGTTCTTC.

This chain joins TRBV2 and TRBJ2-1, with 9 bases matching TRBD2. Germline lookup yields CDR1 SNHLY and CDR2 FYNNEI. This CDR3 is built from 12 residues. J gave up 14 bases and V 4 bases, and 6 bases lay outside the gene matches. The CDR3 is CASSAGGRAKFF. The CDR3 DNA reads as TGTGCCAGCAGTGCCGGCGGGAGGGCCAAGTTCTTC.

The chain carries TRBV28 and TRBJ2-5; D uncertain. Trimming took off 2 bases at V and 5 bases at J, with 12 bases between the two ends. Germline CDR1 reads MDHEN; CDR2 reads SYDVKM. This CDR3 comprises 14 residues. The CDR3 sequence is CASSLVRPKETQYF. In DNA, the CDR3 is TGTGCCAGCAGTTTAGTGAGGCCCAAGGAGACCCAGTACTTC.

CDR3 protein: CASTTGTGTNEQYF. The DNA for the CDR3 is TGTGCCAGTACGACCGGGACAGGGACTAACGAGCAGTACTTC. V is TRBV18 and J is TRBJ2-7; 9 nucleotides agree with TRBD1. Germline V gene sequence: CDR1 KGHSH, CDR2 LQKENI. V trimming: 9 bases; J trimming: 5 bases; junction bases outside the gene matches: 11. This CDR3 spans 14 amino acids.

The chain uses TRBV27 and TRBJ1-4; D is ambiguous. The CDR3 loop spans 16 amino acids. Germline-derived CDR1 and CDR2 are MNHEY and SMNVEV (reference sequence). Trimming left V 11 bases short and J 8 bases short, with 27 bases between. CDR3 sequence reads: CAPPTGERAEGEKLFF. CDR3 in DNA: TGTGCCCCACCAACCGGGGAGAGGGCCGAAGGAGAAAAACTGTTTTTT. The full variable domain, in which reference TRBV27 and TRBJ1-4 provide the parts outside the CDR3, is EAQVTQNPRYLITVTGKKLTVTCSQNMNHEYMSWYRQDPGLGLRQIYYSMNVEVTDKGDVPEGYKVSRKEKRNFPLILESPSPNQTSLYFCAPPTGERAEGEKLFFGSGTQLSVL.

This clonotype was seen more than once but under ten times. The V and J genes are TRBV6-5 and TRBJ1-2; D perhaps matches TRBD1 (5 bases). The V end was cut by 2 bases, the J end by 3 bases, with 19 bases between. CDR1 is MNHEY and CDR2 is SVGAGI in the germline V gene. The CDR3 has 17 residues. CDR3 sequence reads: CASSYGVQGPYDYGYTF. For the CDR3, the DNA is TGTGCCAGCAGTTACGGGGTTCAGGGCCCGTATGACTATGGCTACACCTTC.

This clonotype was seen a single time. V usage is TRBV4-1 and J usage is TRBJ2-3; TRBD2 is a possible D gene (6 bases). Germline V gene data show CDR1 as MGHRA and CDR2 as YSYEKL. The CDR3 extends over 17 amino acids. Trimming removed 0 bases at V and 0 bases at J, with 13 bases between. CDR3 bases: TGCGCCAGCAGCCAAGAGGAAAGGCGGGATAGCACAGATACGCAGTATTTT. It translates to CASSQEERRDSTDTQYF.

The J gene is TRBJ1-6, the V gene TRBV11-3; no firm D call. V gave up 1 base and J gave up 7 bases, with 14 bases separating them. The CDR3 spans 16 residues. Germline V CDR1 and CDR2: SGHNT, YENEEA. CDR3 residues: CASSLVTDGRNSPLHF. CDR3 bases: TGTGCCAGCAGCTTAGTAACCGATGGGAGGAATTCACCCCTCCACTTT.

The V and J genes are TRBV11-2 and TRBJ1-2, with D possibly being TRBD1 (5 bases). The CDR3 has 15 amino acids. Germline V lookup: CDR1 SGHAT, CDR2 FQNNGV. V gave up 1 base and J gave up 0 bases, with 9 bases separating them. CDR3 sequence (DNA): TGTGCCAGCAGCTTAGTAGGGGCTCCTAACTATGGCTACACCTTC. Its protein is CASSLVGAPNYGYTF.

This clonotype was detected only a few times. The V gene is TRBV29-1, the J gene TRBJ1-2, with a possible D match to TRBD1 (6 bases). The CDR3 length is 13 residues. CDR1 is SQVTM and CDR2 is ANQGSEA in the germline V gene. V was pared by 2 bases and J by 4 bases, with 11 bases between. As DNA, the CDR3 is TGCAGCGTTGAATTCAGGGGCCCCTATGGCTACACCTTC. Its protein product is CSVEFRGPYGYTF. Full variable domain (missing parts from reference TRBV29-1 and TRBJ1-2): SAVISQKPSRDICQRGTSLTIQCQVDSQVTMMFWYRQQPGQSLTLIATANQGSEATYESGFVIDKFPISRPNLTFSTLTVSNMSPEDSSIYLCSVEFRGPYGYTFGSGTRLTVV.

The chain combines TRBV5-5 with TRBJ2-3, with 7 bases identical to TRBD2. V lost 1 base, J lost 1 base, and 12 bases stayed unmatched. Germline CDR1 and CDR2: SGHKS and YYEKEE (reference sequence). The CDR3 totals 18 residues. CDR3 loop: CASSLLNLRGIGTDTQYF. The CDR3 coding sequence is TGTGCCAGCAGCTTGCTTAATCTGCGGGGGATAGGCACAGATACGCAGTATTTT.

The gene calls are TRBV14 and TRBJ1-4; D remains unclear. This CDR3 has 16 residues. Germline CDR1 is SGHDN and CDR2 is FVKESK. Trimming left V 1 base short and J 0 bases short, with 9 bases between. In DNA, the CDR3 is TGTGCCAGCAGCCAAGGGTGGTTCGCAACTAATGAAAAACTGTTTTTT. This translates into CASSQGWFATNEKLFF. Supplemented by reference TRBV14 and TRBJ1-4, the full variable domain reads EAGVTQFPSHSVIEKGQTVTLRCDPISGHDNLYWYRRVMGKEIKFLLHFVKESKQDESGMPNNRFLAERTGGTYSTLKVQPAELEDSGVYFCASSQGWFATNEKLFFGSGTQLSVL.